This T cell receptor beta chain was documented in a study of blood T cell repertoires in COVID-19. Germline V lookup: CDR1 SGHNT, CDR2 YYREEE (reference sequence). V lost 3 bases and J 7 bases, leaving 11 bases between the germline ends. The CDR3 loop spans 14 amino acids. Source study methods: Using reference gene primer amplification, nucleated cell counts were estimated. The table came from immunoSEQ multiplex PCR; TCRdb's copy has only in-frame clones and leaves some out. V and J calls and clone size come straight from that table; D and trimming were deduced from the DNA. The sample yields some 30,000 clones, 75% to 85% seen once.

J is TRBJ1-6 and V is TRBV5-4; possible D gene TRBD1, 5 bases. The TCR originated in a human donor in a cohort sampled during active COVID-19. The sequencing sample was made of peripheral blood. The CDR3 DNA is TGTGCCAGCAGCTCCGGGACTACCAATTCACCCCTCCACTTT. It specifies CASSSGTTNSPLHF.